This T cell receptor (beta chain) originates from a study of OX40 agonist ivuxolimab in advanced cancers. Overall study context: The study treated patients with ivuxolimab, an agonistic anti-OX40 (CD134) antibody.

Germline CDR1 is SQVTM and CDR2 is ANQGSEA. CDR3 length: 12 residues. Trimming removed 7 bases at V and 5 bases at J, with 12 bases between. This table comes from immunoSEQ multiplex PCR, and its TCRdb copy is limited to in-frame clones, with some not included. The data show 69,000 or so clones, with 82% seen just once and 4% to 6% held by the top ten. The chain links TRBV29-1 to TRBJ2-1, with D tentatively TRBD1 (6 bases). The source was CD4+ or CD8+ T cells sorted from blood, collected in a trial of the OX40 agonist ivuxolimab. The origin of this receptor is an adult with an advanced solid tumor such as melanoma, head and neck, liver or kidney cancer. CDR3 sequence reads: CSGGTFHNEQFF. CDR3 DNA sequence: TGCAGCGGAGGGACATTCCACAATGAGCAGTTCTTC.